This TCR beta chain was captured in a study of PD-L1 blockade in urothelial cancer. Study as a whole: Bladder-origin urothelial cancer in males described twenty-five of the 29 patients. Samples came from 3 weeks, at the second dose, and 6 weeks into treatment.

V lost 4 bases and J lost 6; bases outside the gene matches: 14. CDR3 length equals 16 residues. CDR1 is MNHEY and CDR2 is SVGAGI in the germline V gene. TCRdb's copy holds only in-frame clones and misses some; the assay was immunoSEQ multiplex PCR. The profile shows about 88,000 clones, 90% to 95% of them singletons. Specimen: PBMCs, collected around atezolizumab (anti-PD-L1) treatment. This sequence was found in a man aged 55 to 70 with urothelial cancer. This chain joins TRBV6-5 and TRBJ1-2; TRBD1 agrees at 7 bases. This chain's CDR3 is CASSSHTTGSMDGYTF. As DNA, the CDR3 is TGTGCCAGCAGTTCCCACACGACAGGGAGTATGGATGGCTACACCTTC.